The present entry profiles one TCR beta chain with its context. The antigen remains unidentified. TCRdb fed the RT-PCR reads into MiXCR, producing one record per CDR3 protein. Of hundreds of thousands of distinct CDR3 sequences in the sample, 9.5% to 13% were seen once. The data derive from a study of response to subunit inactivated influenza vaccine. Study outcomes and limitations: Each seasonal flu vaccination may recruit only limited new T cells, authors suggested.

The sample was PBMCs from blood, taken more than 35 days after vaccination. The TCR was taken from a man in his fifties who received an inactivated influenza vaccine.

The CDR3 sequence is CASSYAKDGYTF. The CDR3 region has the DNA TGTGCCAGCAGTTACGCCAAGGATGGCTACACCTTC. V is TRBV6-6 and J is TRBJ1-2; D unresolved. In germline, CDR1 is MNHNY, CDR2 SVGAGI (reference sequence). The CDR3 runs 12 residues. The V end lost 2 bases, the J end lost 6 bases, and 7 bases lay between the germline ends.